The 18 T cell receptor beta chains listed next were all sequenced from one sample in a study of response to subunit inactivated influenza vaccine. TCRdb passed the RT-PCR reads through MiXCR, listing each CDR3 protein once. The repertoire has fewer than 800,000 distinct CDR3 sequences, more than 15% of them found once; the top ten carry approximately 10%. The starting material was PBMCs from blood, obtained about 11 days after vaccination. The receptors derive from a man aged 50-60 years who received an inactivated influenza vaccine.

This clonotype was seen a handful of times. The rearrangement uses TRBV7-2 and TRBJ2-5, with D perhaps given as TRBD1 or TRBD2 (5 bases each). The CDR3 runs to 15 residues. Between the trimmed V and J ends, which lost 5 bases and 5 bases, there was a span of 18 bases. The V gene's germline CDR1 is SGHTA and CDR2 FQGNSA. CDR3 DNA: TGTGCCAGCAGCCTAAGTGCCCAGGGAGTTGAGACCCAGTACTTC. It encodes CASSLSAQGVETQYF.

There are a few counts of this clonotype. The V call is TRBV19, the J call TRBJ2-7; no clear D gene. CDR1 and CDR2 (germline): LNHDA, SQIVND (reference sequence). With 4 bases removed from V and 2 bases from J, the gap between germline ends came to 12 bases. The CDR3 extends over 14 amino acids. CDR3 loop: CASSKQQLAYEQYF. The CDR3 DNA follows: TGTGCCAGTAGTAAGCAGCAGTTGGCCTACGAGCAGTACTTC.

A few counts support this clonotype. The chain is built from TRBV27 and TRBJ1-1, with D uncertain. The CDR3 length is 13 residues. CDR1 MNHEY and CDR2 SMNVEV come from the germline V gene (reference sequence). The V gene lost 6 bases and the J gene lost 4 bases, with 12 bases spanning the gap. CDR3 in DNA: TGTGCCAGCAGCCTTTTGAGGGCCACTGAAGCTTTCTTT. Translation: CASSLLRATEAFF.

V gene TRBV5-1 combines with J gene TRBJ1-1, with D possibly matching TRBD1 (5 bases). The V end lost 2 bases, the J end lost 1 base, and 15 bases lay between the germline ends. There are 16 residues in the CDR3. The germline CDR1 and CDR2 sequences are SGHRS and YFSETQ. The CDR3 region has the DNA TGCGCCAGCAGCTTAACGCGGGGCGCAGGGAACACTGAAGCTTTCTTT. Protein: CASSLTRGAGNTEAFF.

This chain uses TRBV4-1 with TRBJ2-5; 11 bases align to TRBD2. This CDR3 comprises 16 residues. CDR1 and CDR2 from the germline V gene are MGHRA and YSYEKL. J was trimmed by 2 bases and V by 2 bases; bases with no gene match: 4. The DNA of the CDR3 is TGCGCCAGCAGCCAAACTAGCGGGGGAGTTCAAGAGACCCAGTACTTC. Protein sequence: CASSQTSGGVQETQYF.

This clonotype was detected a few times. V is TRBV12-3 or TRBV12-4 and J is TRBJ1-1; tentative D call: TRBD1 (6 bases). This CDR3 is built from 11 residues. With 5 bases removed from V and 11 bases from J, the gap between germline ends came to 12 bases. The CDR3 loop reads CASSPTGLAFF. CDR3 nucleotide sequence: TGTGCCAGCAGTCCCACAGGGCTGGCTTTCTTT.

This clonotype has only a few counts. This chain joins TRBV29-1 and TRBJ2-3; maybe TRBD2 (5 bases). The CDR3 has 13 residues. In germline, CDR1 is SQVTM, CDR2 ANQGSEA. With 3 bases removed from V and 6 bases from J, the gap between germline ends came to 13 bases. This CDR3 reads CSVDPAVRDTQYF. In nucleotides, the CDR3 is TGCAGCGTTGATCCAGCGGTCCGGGATACGCAGTATTTT.

The J gene is TRBJ2-3, the V gene TRBV7-3, with a tentative D call TRBD2 (6 bases). The V end was cut by 8 bases, the J end by 1 base, with 16 bases between. Germline V gene data show CDR1 as SGHTA and CDR2 as FQGTGA. This CDR3 spans 15 amino acids. The CDR3 DNA reads TGTGCCAGCGGCCCCGGGACTTCTGGCACAGATACGCAGTATTTT. Translation gives CASGPGTSGTDTQYF. Combining the CDR3 with reference TRBV7-3 and TRBJ2-3 gives the whole variable domain GAGVSQTPSNKVTEKGKYVELRCDPISGHTALYWYRQSLGQGPEFLIYFQGTGAADDSGLPNDRFFAVRPEGSVSTLKIQRTERGDSAVYLCASGPGTSGTDTQYFGPGTRLTVL.

The chain joins TRBV6-2 or TRBV6-3 to TRBJ1-1; D is undetermined. Trimming pared 2 bases from V and 4 bases from J, leaving 14 bases between. The germline gives CDR1 MNHEY, CDR2 SVGEGT. The CDR3 runs 15 residues. The chain's CDR3 is CASSYGVGRLTEAFF. The CDR3 nucleotides are TGTGCCAGCAGTTACGGTGTAGGGAGGCTCACTGAAGCTTTCTTT.

The rearrangement links TRBV15 to TRBJ2-5; D is unclear. The germline CDR1 and CDR2 sequences are LNHNV and YYDKDF (reference sequence). With 6 bases removed from V and 4 bases from J, the gap between germline ends came to 12 bases. This CDR3 spans 13 amino acids. Here the CDR3 DNA reads TGTGCCACCAGTTTGAGGCTGGGAGAGACCCAGTACTTC. Encoded protein: CATSLRLGETQYF.

The rearrangement links TRBV3-1 to TRBJ2-3, with a weak D call TRBD2 (5 bases). Germline V lookup: CDR1 LGHDT, CDR2 YNNKEL (reference sequence). The CDR3 consists of 15 residues. Trimming took 0 bases from V and 3 from J, leaving 10 bases between them. CDR3: CASSQELAPTDTQYF. CDR3 in DNA: TGTGCCAGCAGCCAAGAGCTAGCACCTACAGATACGCAGTATTTT.

This clonotype was picked up a small number of times. The chain links TRBV30 to TRBJ1-6; D uncertain. The CDR3 runs 14 residues. The germline CDR1 and CDR2 sequences are GTSNPN and SVGIG (reference sequence). V lost 0 bases, J lost 8 bases, and 11 bases lay in between. The CDR3: CAWSVLLRDSPLHF. CDR3 bases: TGTGCCTGGAGTGTACTACTTCGGGATTCACCCCTCCACTTT.

This clonotype was seen only a few times. The V gene is TRBV6-2 or TRBV6-3, the J gene TRBJ2-1; 7 nucleotides line up with TRBD1. Germline CDR1 is MNHEY and CDR2 is SVGEGT. This CDR3 comprises 17 residues. V lost 5 bases and J lost 2; bases outside the gene matches: 12. CDR3 sequence reads: CASSRFFETGPYNEQFF. The CDR3 nucleotides read TGTGCCAGCAGTCGTTTTTTTGAGACAGGGCCCTACAATGAGCAGTTCTTC.

This clonotype was recorded many times. The V call is TRBV7-9, the J call TRBJ2-3; 9 nucleotides line up with TRBD1. This CDR3 is built from 16 residues. Germline lookup yields CDR1 SEHNR and CDR2 FQNEAQ (reference sequence). The ends lost 3 bases at V and 2 bases at J; junction bases unmatched: 6. The CDR3 reads CASSFDRGASTDTQYF. CDR3 sequence (DNA): TGTGCCAGCAGCTTCGACAGGGGGGCCTCCACAGATACGCAGTATTTT. The entire variable domain, with the rest obtained from reference TRBV7-9 and TRBJ2-3, is as follows: DTGVSQNPRHKITKRGQNVTFRCDPISEHNRLYWYRQTLGQGPEFLTYFQNEAQLEKSRLLSDRFSAERPKGSFSTLEIQRTEQGDSAMYLCASSFDRGASTDTQYFGPGTRLTVL.

This clonotype was recorded many times. V usage is TRBV29-1 and J usage is TRBJ2-7, with D unresolved. CDR1 and CDR2 from the germline V gene are SQVTM and ANQGSEA. The V gene lost 5 bases and the J gene lost 2 bases, with 7 bases spanning the gap. The CDR3 is made up of 11 amino acids. CDR3 DNA: TGCAGCGTTATAGTACCCTACGAGCAGTACTTC. This sequence encodes CSVIVPYEQYF.

This clonotype has only a few counts. The genes are TRBV7-9 and TRBJ2-3, with TRBD2 identical over 7 bases. The trim removed 3 bases at V and 5 bases at J, leaving 14 bases unmatched. The V gene's germline CDR1 is SEHNR and CDR2 FQNEAQ (reference sequence). This CDR3 has 17 amino acids. CDR3 sequence: CASSFLGLAVDGDTQYF. DNA of the CDR3: TGTGCCAGCAGCTTCTTAGGCCTAGCGGTCGACGGAGATACGCAGTATTTT.

V and J are TRBV6-5 and TRBJ2-1; no clear D gene. Germline CDR1 reads MNHEY; CDR2 reads SVGAGI. This CDR3 contains 14 residues. Trimming took off 1 base at V and 0 bases at J, with 4 bases between the two ends. CDR3 region: CASSYFGSYNEQFF. CDR3 sequence (DNA): TGTGCCAGCAGTTACTTCGGCTCCTACAATGAGCAGTTCTTC.

This clonotype has only one observation. The chain recombines TRBV7-8 with TRBJ2-1, with 10 bases lining up with TRBD2. The length of the CDR3 is 19 residues. J was trimmed by 0 bases and V by 3 bases; bases with no gene match: 11. Germline CDR1 and CDR2: SGHVS and FQNEAQ. CDR3 sequence: CASSFPGLAETSSYNEQFF. The DNA of the CDR3 is TGTGCCAGCAGCTTCCCCGGACTAGCGGAGACGAGCTCCTACAATGAGCAGTTCTTC.